The rows below give T cell receptor beta chains drawn from one sample of a study of Graves' ophthalmopathy and Graves' hyperthyroidism. TCRdb passed the multiplex PCR reads through MiXCR, listing each CDR3 protein once. This table holds over a million distinct CDR3 sequences, about two fifths found once. Material: peripheral blood or thyroid tissue (not recorded which). The receptors derive from an adult man with Graves' hyperthyroidism. The CDR3 runs from the conserved cysteine through the conserved F or W. D genes are given only for firm matches. Size values are once, few and many counts, or a class for expanded clones, and some rows have none.

j_call | d_call | clone_size | v_call | cdr3_aa | cdr3_nt
TRBJ2-7 | - | many | TRBV7-8 | CASSHSRDGEQYF | TGTGCCAGCAGCCACTCCCGGGACGGTGAGCAGTACTTC
TRBJ2-5 | - | - | TRBV12-3/TRBV12-4 | CASSLAPSGTSATQYF | TGTGCCAGCAGTTTAGCCCCCTCCGGGACAAGTGCGACCCAGTACTTC
TRBJ2-5 | TRBD2 | many | TRBV20-1 | CSAREFSGGETQYF | TGCAGTGCTAGAGAGTTTTCGGGAGGGGAGACCCAGTACTTC
TRBJ1-6 | - | many | TRBV7-8 | CASSLVQGPGMNSPLHF | TGTGCCAGCAGCTTAGTGCAGGGCCCGGGAATGAATTCACCCCTCCACTTT
TRBJ1-3 | TRBD1 | - | TRBV10-2 | CASSDATGVGNTIYF | TGCGCCAGCAGTGACGCGACAGGGGTAGGAAACACCATATATTTT
TRBJ1-5 | - | many | TRBV6-5 | CASSMGLDQPQHF | TGTGCCAGCAGCATGGGTCTTGATCAGCCCCAGCATTTT
TRBJ2-5 | TRBD2 | many | TRBV7-2 | CASSQAGGAGETQYF | TGCGCCAGCAGCCAAGCTGGCGGAGCGGGGGAGACCCAGTACTTC
TRBJ2-5 | - | - | TRBV20-1 | CSAVTSSGQETQYF | TGCAGTGCCGTGACTAGTTCCGGACAAGAGACCCAGTACTTC
TRBJ1-3 | - | - | TRBV19 | CASSIAGGESGNTIYF | TGTGCCAGTAGTATAGCCGGTGGAGAATCTGGAAACACCATATATTTT
TRBJ2-7 | TRBD2 | - | TRBV15 | CATSRDGTSSYGQYF | TGTGCCACCAGCAGAGATGGGACTAGCTCCTACGGGCAGTACTTC
TRBJ1-2 | - | many | TRBV19 | CASSGWDVGYTF | TGTGCCAGTAGTGGCTGGGATGTCGGCTACACCTTC
TRBJ2-7 | TRBD2 | - | TRBV9 | CASSVALIAGAYEQYF | TGTGCCAGCAGCGTAGCCCTGATAGCGGGAGCCTACGAGCAGTACTTC
TRBJ1-1 | - | - | TRBV10-2 | CATMGGLNTEAFF | TGTGCCACCATGGGCGGGTTGAACACTGAAGCTTTCTTT
TRBJ1-5 | - | many | TRBV29-1 | CSVAGRDSNQPQHF | TGCAGCGTTGCCGGCAGGGATAGCAATCAGCCCCAGCATTTT
TRBJ2-3 | TRBD1 | - | TRBV12-3/TRBV12-4 | CASSWDRSTDTQYF | TGTGCCAGCAGCTGGGACAGAAGCACAGATACGCAGTATTTT
TRBJ1-2 | TRBD1 | few | TRBV7-7 | CATIKTGDGYTF | TGTGCTACGATAAAGACAGGGGATGGCTACACCTTC
TRBJ1-1 | - | - | TRBV29-1 | CSLARGGTEAFF | TGCAGCTTGGCCAGGGGAGGGACTGAAGCTTTCTTT
TRBJ2-5 | - | - | TRBV15 | CATSSTRGTQYF | TGTGCCACCAGTTCTACTCGCGGGACCCAGTACTTC
TRBJ1-1 | - | many | TRBV7-9 | CASSLALAGSTEAFF | TGTGCCAGCAGCTTAGCTCTGGCGGGTAGCACTGAAGCTTTCTTT
TRBJ1-2 | - | - | TRBV19 | CASSRAGGVGYTF | TGTGCCAGTAGTCGGGCGGGGGGAGTCGGCTACACCTTC
TRBJ1-1 | - | - | TRBV11-2 | CASSFGDGSNTEAFF | TGTGCTAGCAGCTTTGGGGACGGCTCAAACACTGAAGCTTTCTTT
TRBJ1-2 | TRBD1 | many | TRBV7-9 | CASSLAMTGDGYTF | TGTGCCAGCAGCTTAGCTATGACAGGGGATGGCTACACCTTC
TRBJ2-5 | - | once | TRBV29-1 | CSAKGEQETQYF | TGCAGCGCAAAGGGGGAGCAAGAGACCCAGTACTTC
TRBJ1-5 | TRBD1 | few | TRBV28 | CASTRGTASGRPQHF | TGTGCCAGCACTCGAGGGACAGCCAGCGGGAGGCCCCAGCATTTT
TRBJ2-5 | TRBD2 | - | TRBV7-2 | CASSLIGGREETQYF | TGTGCCAGCAGCTTAATTGGCGGGAGGGAAGAGACCCAGTACTTC
TRBJ1-5 | - | - | TRBV7-2 | CASSLTGGSSNQPQHF | TGTGCCAGCAGCTTAACGGGGGGGAGTAGCAATCAGCCCCAGCATTTT
TRBJ2-7 | - | many | TRBV4-3 | CASSQGGGETYEQYF | TGCGCCAGCAGCCAAGGGGGCGGGGAAACCTACGAGCAGTACTTC
TRBJ1-5 | TRBD1 | many | TRBV7-9 | CASSSGQYNQPQHF | TGTGCCAGCAGCTCGGGACAGTATAATCAGCCCCAGCATTTT
TRBJ1-6 | TRBD1 | few | TRBV25-1 | CASSQWTGDYSPLHF | TGTGCCAGCAGTCAGTGGACAGGGGACTATTCACCCCTCCACTTT
TRBJ2-5 | TRBD1 | - | TRBV10-3 | CASTQGTGEETQYF | TGTGCCAGCACCCAAGGGACAGGCGAAGAGACCCAGTACTTC
TRBJ1-4 | - | - | TRBV20-1 | CSALDSRKLNEKLFF | TGCAGTGCACTTGACAGCCGGAAACTTAATGAAAAACTGTTTTTT
TRBJ2-5 | TRBD1 | - | TRBV4-1 | CASSQEPLKPGQAF | TGCGCCAGCAGCCAAGAACCACTAAAACCGGGACAGGCCTTC
TRBJ2-5 | TRBD1 | few | TRBV7-8 | CASSLSRGLSPETQYF | TGTGCCAGCAGCTTATCCAGGGGGCTTAGTCCGGAGACCCAGTACTTC
TRBJ2-5 | TRBD1 | - | TRBV7-8 | CASRSGTGGYF | TGTGCCAGCAGGTCTGGGACAGGGGGCTACTTC